This TCR beta chain was captured by sequencing in a study of CD8 T cells in ankylosing spondylitis. A quantitative 5'-RACE method, one with molecular barcodes, was used to make TCR beta libraries. TCRdb recomputed calls from the 5' RACE reads with MiXCR, one row per CDR3 protein. This sample has more than 650,000 distinct CDR3 sequences, with 10% to 15% found just once. Of note for this clonotype: Its antigen is still unknown.

The study, taken as a whole, reports: Typical of ankylosing spondylitis blood, it appeared, was a TCR beta motif of roughly eight highly homologous variants.

The sample comprised blood, either unsorted or a sorted T cell fraction (not recorded which). The clonotype originates from a male donor with ankylosing spondylitis.

The CDR3 DNA is TGTGCCAGCAGTGCCAATCCCGGGACCTACTACGAGCAGTACTTC. Translating gives CASSANPGTYYEQYF. The chain joins TRBV6-1 to TRBJ2-7; possibly TRBD1 or TRBD2 for D (5 bases each). CDR1 and CDR2 from the germline V gene are MNHNS and SASEGT. The CDR3 runs to 15 residues. Trimming removed 4 bases from V and 3 bases from J, with 16 bases in between.